The next 8 T cell receptor beta chains were all read from a single sample in a study of T cells in Graves' hyperthyroidism and ophthalmopathy. It was RNA transcripts that yielded the amplified TCR beta CDR3 regions. HTBI primers were used for first-round RT-PCR of the TCR CDR3. A single record per CDR3 protein comes from TCRdb applying MiXCR to the multiplex PCR reads. The sample records roughly 650,000 distinct CDR3 sequences, 16% being singletons. The sequencing sample was made of blood. These receptors originate from a woman in her 40s with Graves' ophthalmopathy.

This clonotype was seen many times. The rearrangement links TRBV6-1 to TRBJ1-2, with 10 bases aligning to TRBD1. The trim removed 5 bases at V and 9 bases at J, leaving 12 bases unmatched. Germline assignment: CDR1 MNHNS and CDR2 SASEGT. This CDR3 has 15 residues. The CDR3 sequence is CASSSNPGTGESYTF. Written as DNA, the CDR3 is TGTGCCAGCAGTTCCAACCCCGGGACAGGGGAAAGCTACACCTTC.

This clonotype appeared once. The chain is built from TRBV15 and TRBJ2-4, with 8 nucleotides matching TRBD2. J gave up 11 bases and V 0 bases, and 6 bases lay outside the gene matches. Germline V gene data show CDR1 as LNHNV and CDR2 as YYDKDF (reference sequence). The CDR3 spans 14 residues. The CDR3 DNA reads as TGTGCCACCAGCAGAGACACTAGCGGCTCCCTTCAGTACTTC. It translates to CATSRDTSGSLQYF.

The sample holds a few counts of this clonotype. The V and J genes are TRBV30 and TRBJ1-1, with D perhaps matching TRBD1 (6 bases). Germline CDR1 GTSNPN, CDR2 SVGIG (reference sequence). This CDR3 spans 14 amino acids. Trimming removed 7 bases from V and 4 bases from J, with 19 bases in between. The CDR3 DNA is TGTGCCTCCCTTGGGACCGCGGGGGCCACTGAAGCTTTCTTT. Its protein is CASLGTAGATEAFF.

There are many counts of this clonotype. The gene calls are TRBV12-3 or TRBV12-4 and TRBJ2-5, with 12 bases identical to TRBD1. This CDR3 region has 15 residues. The trim removed 4 bases at V and 3 bases at J, leaving 3 bases unmatched. The CDR3 sequence is CASSWDRGREETQYF. CDR3 in DNA: TGTGCCAGCAGTTGGGACAGGGGGCGCGAAGAGACCCAGTACTTC.

This clonotype has at least ten counts. The chain links TRBV30 to TRBJ2-1; a weak D match, TRBD2 (6 bases). The V and J ends lost 5 bases and 9 bases respectively, with 17 bases between them. CDR1 GTSNPN and CDR2 SVGIG come from the germline V gene (reference sequence). The CDR3 is 13 amino acids. The CDR3: CAWSVGGASEQFF. The CDR3, as DNA: TGTGCCTGGTCTGTGGGGGGAGCGAGTGAGCAGTTCTTC.

There are a few counts of this clonotype. CDR3 DNA: TGTGCCAGCTCACCCCTGCGAGCGGGTCAAGAGACCCAGTACTTC. Encoded protein: CASSPLRAGQETQYF. The V and J genes are TRBV18 and TRBJ2-5; the D gene is possibly TRBD2 (6 bases). The CDR3 runs to 15 residues. The V gene lost 3 bases and the J gene lost 2 bases, with 13 bases spanning the gap. Germline values: CDR1 KGHSH, CDR2 LQKENI. Full variable domain (missing parts from reference TRBV18 and TRBJ2-5): NAGVMQNPRHLVRRRGQEARLRCSPMKGHSHVYWYRQLPEEGLKFMVYLQKENIIDESGMPKERFSAEFPKEGPSILRIQQVVRGDSAAYFCASSPLRAGQETQYFGPGTRLLVL.

The rearrangement joins TRBV18 to TRBJ2-7, with TRBD2 matching 8 bases. Germline values: CDR1 KGHSH, CDR2 LQKENI. The CDR3 has 16 amino acids. J was trimmed by 5 bases and V by 1 base; bases with no gene match: 10. The chain's CDR3 is CASSPQAAAGDDEQYF. Written as DNA, the CDR3 is TGTGCCAGCTCACCACAGGCAGCAGCGGGAGACGACGAGCAGTACTTC. The full variable domain, rest sourced from reference TRBV18 and TRBJ2-7, is NAGVMQNPRHLVRRRGQEARLRCSPMKGHSHVYWYRQLPEEGLKFMVYLQKENIIDESGMPKERFSAEFPKEGPSILRIQQVVRGDSAAYFCASSPQAAAGDDEQYFGPGTRLTVT.

This clonotype appeared many times. V and J are TRBV12-3 or TRBV12-4 and TRBJ2-3, with D hard to call. V lost 5 bases and J 8 bases, leaving 14 bases between the germline ends. The CDR3 extends over 13 amino acids. CDR3 sequence reads: CASSPTKRGTQYF. As DNA, the CDR3 is TGTGCCAGCAGTCCCACGAAGCGCGGTACGCAGTATTTT.